Listed below are T cell receptor beta chains from one sample, sequenced in a study of early T cells in non-severe SARS-CoV-2 infection. MiXCR was run by TCRdb on the 5' RACE reads, yielding one entry per CDR3 protein. The data show 70,000 to 75,000 distinct CDR3 sequences, roughly 13% seen once. The sequencing input was whole blood. The receptors were gathered from an adult who was a healthcare worker with PCR-confirmed SARS-CoV-2 infection or an uninfected control (not recorded which). CDR3s include the opening cysteine and the closing phenylalanine or tryptophan. The D gene is left open where the match is weak. Clone size appears in some rows only: once, few, many, or a class for an expanded clone.

v_call: TRBV5-4
j_call: TRBJ2-5
d_call: -
clone_size: -
cdr3_aa: CASSLAVGGETQYF
cdr3_nt: TGTGCCAGCAGCTTGGCAGTGGGTGGAGAGACCCAGTACTTC

v_call: TRBV6-1
j_call: TRBJ2-1
d_call: TRBD1
clone_size: many
cdr3_aa: CASSPGDRGVHNEQFF
cdr3_nt: TGTGCCAGCAGCCCAGGGGACAGGGGGGTACACAATGAGCAGTTCTTC

v_call: TRBV7-2
j_call: TRBJ2-5
d_call: -
clone_size: few
cdr3_aa: CASGETQYF
cdr3_nt: TGTGCCAGCGGAGAGACCCAGTACTTC

v_call: TRBV6-2/TRBV6-3
j_call: TRBJ2-5
d_call: -
clone_size: -
cdr3_aa: CASMYGGTVGETQYF
cdr3_nt: TGTGCCAGCATGTATGGGGGCACGGTGGGAGAGACCCAGTACTTC

v_call: TRBV15
j_call: TRBJ2-1
d_call: -
clone_size: few
cdr3_aa: CATSRDIGSGQFF
cdr3_nt: TGTGCCACCAGCAGAGATATTGGTTCTGGGCAGTTCTTC

v_call: TRBV11-1
j_call: TRBJ2-3
d_call: -
clone_size: many
cdr3_aa: CASSHGPDTQYF
cdr3_nt: TGTGCCAGCAGCCATGGCCCCGATACGCAGTATTTT

v_call: TRBV7-2
j_call: TRBJ1-1
d_call: -
clone_size: few
cdr3_aa: CASSPMATRGTEAFF
cdr3_nt: TGTGCCAGCAGCCCCATGGCAACAAGGGGCACTGAAGCTTTCTTT

v_call: TRBV20-1
j_call: TRBJ2-4
d_call: TRBD2
clone_size: few
cdr3_aa: CSARGQGGNIQYF
cdr3_nt: TGCAGTGCTAGAGGCCAGGGAGGGAACATTCAGTACTTC

v_call: TRBV6-1
j_call: TRBJ1-1
d_call: -
clone_size: many
cdr3_aa: CASISRGWYTEAFF
cdr3_nt: TGTGCCAGCATAAGCCGGGGTTGGTACACTGAAGCTTTCTTT

v_call: TRBV6-6
j_call: TRBJ2-7
d_call: -
clone_size: -
cdr3_aa: CASSYVVEQYF
cdr3_nt: TGTGCCAGCAGTTACGTGGTCGAGCAGTACTTC

v_call: TRBV19
j_call: TRBJ2-2
d_call: TRBD1
clone_size: many
cdr3_aa: CASEQGAGTGELFF
cdr3_nt: TGTGCCAGTGAGCAGGGGGCCGGCACCGGGGAGCTGTTTTTT

v_call: TRBV6-1
j_call: TRBJ2-5
d_call: TRBD2
clone_size: -
cdr3_aa: CASRRTSGDQETQYF
cdr3_nt: TGTGCCAGCAGGCGGACTAGCGGGGACCAAGAGACCCAGTACTTC

v_call: TRBV12-3/TRBV12-4
j_call: TRBJ1-6
d_call: -
clone_size: few
cdr3_aa: CASSLSSGVNSPLHF
cdr3_nt: TGTGCCAGCAGTTTAAGTTCAGGGGTTAATTCACCCCTCCACTTT